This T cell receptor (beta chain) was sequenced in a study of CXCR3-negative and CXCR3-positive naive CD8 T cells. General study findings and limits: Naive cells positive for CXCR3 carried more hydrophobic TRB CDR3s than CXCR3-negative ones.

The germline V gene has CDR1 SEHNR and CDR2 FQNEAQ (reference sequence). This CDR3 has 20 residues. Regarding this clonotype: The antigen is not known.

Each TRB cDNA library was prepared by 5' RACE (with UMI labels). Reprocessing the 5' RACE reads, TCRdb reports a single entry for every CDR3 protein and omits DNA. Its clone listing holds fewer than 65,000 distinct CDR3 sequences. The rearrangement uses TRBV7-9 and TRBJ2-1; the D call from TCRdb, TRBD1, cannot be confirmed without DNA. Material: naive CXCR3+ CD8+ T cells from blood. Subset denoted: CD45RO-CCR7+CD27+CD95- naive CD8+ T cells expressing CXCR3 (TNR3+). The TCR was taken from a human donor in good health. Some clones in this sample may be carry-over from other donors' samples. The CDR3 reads CASSPVPPRGGPNLYNEQFF.